These 16 T cell receptor beta chains were sequenced from one sample in a study of radiation and T cells in renal cell carcinoma (dated by TCRdb to 2019 to 2021). Library construction relied on the immunoSEQ multiplex PCR assay. Sourced from immuneACCESS, this table was stored by TCRdb with only in-frame sequences that have V and J called. A share of the clones is absent; for the studies checked, an unresolved V gene accounts for under half, and the remainder has no known explanation. The sample table holds 150,000 or so clones, of which about 85% were seen once. The ten biggest clones cover approximately 11% of the sample. The meaning of the sample's time point label: blood 4 weeks post-SBRT, at nephrectomy. The treatment or condition tag for this specimen amounts to: 15 Gy SBRT to primary tumor, nephrectomy 4 weeks later. Material: blood, obtained from a patient whose treatment included radiotherapy and nephrectomy. Every receptor here comes from a woman aged 45 to 65 with renal cell carcinoma.

The CDR3 loop reads CASSIDSGRRVVEQYF. The CDR3 DNA sequence: TGTGCCAGTAGTATAGATTCGGGCCGGCGCGTCGTGGAGCAGTACTTC. The rearrangement uses TRBV19 and TRBJ2-7; D is unclear. The V end was cut by 0 bases, the J end by 7 bases, with 19 bases between. Looked up from germline, CDR1 is LNHDA and CDR2 is SQIVND (reference sequence). The CDR3 extends over 16 amino acids.

The chain carries TRBV7-6 and TRBJ1-2; D gene unclear. V lost 1 base to trimming and J lost 8 bases, with 8 bases between them. This CDR3 is built from 12 residues. In germline, CDR1 is SGHVS, CDR2 FNYEAQ. The CDR3 DNA is TGTGCCAGCAGCTTAGAAGGAGCCGGCTACACCTTC. It yields the protein CASSLEGAGYTF. Full variable domain (missing parts from reference TRBV7-6 and TRBJ1-2): GAGVSQSPRYKVTKRGQDVALRCDPISGHVSLYWYRQALGQGPEFLTYFNYEAQQDKSGLPNDRFSAERPEGSISTLTIQRTEQRDSAMYRCASSLEGAGYTFGSGTRLTVV.

This clone was seen a few times. V gene TRBV5-6 combines with J gene TRBJ1-1, with 9 bases identical to TRBD1. Germline V gives CDR1 SGHDT, CDR2 YYEEEE. The CDR3 sequence is 12 residues long. With 6 bases clipped from V and 7 bases from J, the junction kept 4 bases outside the gene matches. The CDR3 sequence is CASTLTGGEAFF. In DNA, the CDR3 is TGTGCCAGCACCCTGACAGGGGGTGAAGCTTTCTTT. Full variable domain (missing parts from reference TRBV5-6 and TRBJ1-1): DAGVTQSPTHLIKTRGQQVTLRCSPKSGHDTVSWYQQALGQGPQFIFQYYEEEERQRGNFPDRFSGHQFPNYSSELNVNALLLGDSALYLCASTLTGGEAFFGQGTRLTVV.

The CDR3 spells CASSPIGLAGYTDTQYF. CDR3 coding DNA: TGTGCCAGCAGCCCGATCGGACTAGCGGGGTACACAGATACGCAGTATTTT. The rearrangement links TRBV5-4 to TRBJ2-3; 12 positions agree with TRBD2. There are 17 residues in the CDR3. Trimming removed 4 bases from V and 2 bases from J; junction bases left unmatched: 8. Per the germline V gene, CDR1 is SGHNT and CDR2 is YYREEE (reference sequence).

This sequence joins TRBV5-4 and TRBJ2-7, with D unresolved. This CDR3 contains 14 residues. The ends were cut back, 5 bases at V and 1 base at J, with 13 bases in the middle. Germline loops: CDR1 SGHNT, CDR2 YYREEE (reference sequence). CDR3 sequence: CASRPSFESYEQYF. The CDR3 coding sequence is TGTGCCAGCAGACCTAGTTTCGAGTCCTACGAGCAGTACTTC.

The rearrangement joins TRBV5-4 to TRBJ1-4; no clear D. The CDR3 runs to 15 residues. The germline CDR1 and CDR2 sequences are SGHNT and YYREEE (reference sequence). The V gene lost 0 bases and the J gene lost 5 bases, with 11 bases spanning the gap. Written as DNA, the CDR3 is TGTGCCAGCAGCTTGGACGGAGACCCGAATGAAAAACTGTTTTTT. Protein sequence: CASSLDGDPNEKLFF.

The chain has TRBV5-5 and TRBJ2-5; TRBD2 aligns across 10 bases. The ends lost 4 bases at V and 5 bases at J; junction bases unmatched: 5. The V gene's germline CDR1 is SGHKS and CDR2 YYEKEE (reference sequence). The CDR3 totals 14 residues. This CDR3 is CASSIGTSDETQYF. CDR3 DNA sequence: TGTGCCAGCAGCATTGGGACTAGCGATGAGACCCAGTACTTC.

Concerning this clone itself: The identical CDR3 is also encoded by other nucleotide sequences in the sample. V usage is TRBV5-1 and J usage is TRBJ2-2; no reliable D call. CDR1 and CDR2 (germline): SGHRS, YFSETQ. V dropped 0 bases and J dropped 3 bases, with 6 bases sitting between them. The CDR3 has 14 amino acids. CDR3 DNA: TGCGCCAGCAGCTTGGGCTTAGACACCGGGGAGCTGTTTTTT. This sequence encodes CASSLGLDTGELFF.

This clone was detected many times. The chain is built from TRBV2 and TRBJ1-4; TRBD1 matches at 10 bases. After removal of 4 bases from V and 7 bases from J, the junction contained 3 bases not matched to a gene. CDR1 SNHLY and CDR2 FYNNEI come from the germline V gene. The CDR3 has 14 amino acids. CDR3 coding DNA: TGTGCCAGCAGTGGACAGGGGGCTATTGAAAAACTGTTTTTT. Protein: CASSGQGAIEKLFF.

The rearrangement joins TRBV11-2 to TRBJ1-3, with D possibly TRBD1 on 6 matching bases. The CDR3 runs 14 residues. Germline V gene lookup returns CDR1 SGHAT and CDR2 FQNNGV. Trimming cost V 5 bases and J 5 bases, with 13 bases left between them. CDR3 nucleotide sequence: TGTGCCAGCAGCCAATACAGGGATAGAAACACCATATATTTT. This codes for CASSQYRDRNTIYF.

This clone came up once. Distinct nucleotide sequences in the sample also encode this CDR3. V gene TRBV7-9 combines with J gene TRBJ2-3, with 8 bases fitting TRBD2. From germline, CDR1 is SEHNR and CDR2 FQNEAQ (reference sequence). There are 14 residues in the CDR3. V trimming: 5 bases; J trimming: 1 base; junction bases outside the gene matches: 2. The CDR3 bases are TGTGCCAGCAGCCTACTAGCGGGCACAGATACGCAGTATTTT. Protein product: CASSLLAGTDTQYF.

This clone was counted between two and nine times. The CDR3 spells CASSESLAGGTGDTQYF. The DNA for the CDR3 is TGTGCCAGCAGTGAATCCCTAGCGGGGGGAACTGGAGATACGCAGTATTTT. The gene calls are TRBV6-1 and TRBJ2-3, with 11 bases identical to TRBD2. Germline trimming cut 2 bases from V and 5 bases from J; bases unmatched to any gene: 9. Per germline, CDR1 MNHNS and CDR2 SASEGT. This CDR3 spans 17 amino acids.

The chain recombines TRBV4-3 with TRBJ1-1, with D maybe TRBD1 (6 bases). Deletions cut 0 bases from V and 11 bases from J, with 13 bases between. The CDR3 spans 13 residues. CDR1 is LGHNA, CDR2 YSLEER, per germline. The CDR3 coding sequence is TGCGCCAGCAGCCAAGAATACAGGGAGATGGCTTTCTTT. Residues: CASSQEYREMAFF.

V gene TRBV19 combines with J gene TRBJ2-1, with D maybe TRBD1 (5 bases). The CDR3 contains 14 residues. Germline CDR1 is LNHDA and CDR2 is SQIVND (reference sequence). Trimming took off 10 bases at V and 4 bases at J, with 17 bases between the two ends. CDR3 region: CATRLGPPYNEQFF. CDR3 DNA sequence: TGTGCCACCAGGTTGGGGCCCCCATACAATGAGCAGTTCTTC. The variable domain in full, completed from reference TRBV19 and TRBJ2-1, reads DGGITQSPKYLFRKEGQNVTLSCEQNLNHDAMYWYRQDPGQGLRLIYYSQIVNDFQKGDIAEGYSVSREKKESFPLTVTSAQKNPTAFYLCATRLGPPYNEQFFGPGTRLTVL.

The chain recombines TRBV6-1 with TRBJ1-5; no clear D. CDR1 and CDR2 from the germline V gene are MNHNS and SASEGT. CDR3 length: 13 amino acids. The V and J ends lost 6 bases and 4 bases respectively, with 10 bases between them. The CDR3 bases are TGTGCCAGCAGACTCTTAGCAAATCAGCCCCAGCATTTT. Encoded protein: CASRLLANQPQHF.

CDR3 loop: CASSQVGVSTQYF. The CDR3, as DNA: TGCGCCAGCAGCCAAGTGGGCGTTTCTACCCAGTACTTC. This sequence joins TRBV4-1 and TRBJ2-5; D uncertain. Germline-derived CDR1 and CDR2 are MGHRA and YSYEKL. V was cut by 1 base and J by 8 bases, with 11 bases left in between. The CDR3 length is 13 residues.